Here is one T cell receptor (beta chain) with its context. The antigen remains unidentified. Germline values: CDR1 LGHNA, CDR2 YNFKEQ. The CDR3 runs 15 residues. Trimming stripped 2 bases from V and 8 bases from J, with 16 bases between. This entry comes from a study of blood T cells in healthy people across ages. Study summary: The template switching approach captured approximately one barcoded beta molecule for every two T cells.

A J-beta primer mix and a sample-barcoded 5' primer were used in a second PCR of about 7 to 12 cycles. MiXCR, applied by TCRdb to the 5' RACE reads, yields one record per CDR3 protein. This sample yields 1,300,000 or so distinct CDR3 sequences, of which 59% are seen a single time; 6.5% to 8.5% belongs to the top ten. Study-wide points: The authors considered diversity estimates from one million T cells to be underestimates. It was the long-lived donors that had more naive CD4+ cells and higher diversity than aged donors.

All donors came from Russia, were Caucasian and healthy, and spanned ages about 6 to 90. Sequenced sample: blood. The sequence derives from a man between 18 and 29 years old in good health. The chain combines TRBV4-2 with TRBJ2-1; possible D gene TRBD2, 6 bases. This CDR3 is CASSQLPGPGDEQFF. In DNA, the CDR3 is TGTGCCAGCAGCCAACTACCGGGCCCGGGAGATGAGCAGTTCTTC.